Below are 22 T cell receptor beta chains sequenced from a single sample in a study of somatic mutations in cytotoxic T cells in rheumatoid arthritis. TCRdb keeps only in-frame clones here, not all; method: immunoSEQ multiplex PCR. The sample shows tens of thousands of clones, 75% to 80% of them seen only once. Specimen: CD8+ T cells sorted from blood. The receptors stem from an adult with rheumatoid arthritis.

The chain uses TRBV7-9 and TRBJ1-4, with 7 bases aligning to TRBD1. Losses at the gene ends were 5 bases for V and 4 bases for J; bases not matched to a gene: 10. The CDR3 length is 16 residues. The germline V gene encodes CDR1 SEHNR and CDR2 FQNEAQ (reference sequence). The DNA of the CDR3 is TGTGCCAGCAGCAACTGGGCACAGGGGTTTAATGAAAAACTGTTTTTT. Translation: CASSNWAQGFNEKLFF.

On this clone: Additional DNA sequences in this sample encode the identical CDR3. This sequence joins TRBV27 and TRBJ2-3; the D is unclear. The CDR3 runs to 16 residues. V was clipped by 2 bases and J by 0 bases, with 12 bases between them. In germline, CDR1 is MNHEY, CDR2 SMNVEV (reference sequence). CDR3 sequence reads: CASSLIGFSSTDTQYF. For the CDR3, the DNA is TGTGCCAGCAGTTTAATCGGCTTCTCTAGCACAGATACGCAGTATTTT.

V is TRBV6-4 and J is TRBJ2-3; D is undetermined. V was shortened by 0 bases and J by 2 bases, with 9 bases between the two germline ends. Per germline, CDR1 MRHNA and CDR2 SNTAGT. The CDR3 sequence is 15 residues long. CDR3 sequence reads: CASSDSDTNTDTQYF. The CDR3 bases are TGTGCCAGCAGTGACTCAGACACCAACACAGATACGCAGTATTTT.

The chain joins TRBV6-5 to TRBJ2-7; unclear D gene. V shed 2 bases and J shed 2 bases, with 10 bases lying between them. Looked up from germline, CDR1 is MNHEY and CDR2 is SVGAGI. This CDR3 region has 14 residues. This CDR3 reads CASSYRVGAYEQYF. The CDR3 DNA sequence: TGTGCCAGCAGTTACCGGGTGGGCGCCTACGAGCAGTACTTC.

V gene TRBV29-1 combines with J gene TRBJ2-4; TRBD2 aligns across 7 bases. CDR1 and CDR2 (germline): SQVTM, ANQGSEA. V lost 7 bases, J lost 7 bases, and 4 bases stayed unmatched. This CDR3 has 11 amino acids. CDR3 sequence: CSGGGLNIQYF. The CDR3, as DNA: TGCAGCGGGGGGGGTCTGAACATTCAGTACTTC.

The chain couples TRBV9 to TRBJ1-2, with a possible D match to TRBD1 (5 bases). Germline loops: CDR1 SGDLS, CDR2 YYNGEE. CDR3 size: 15 residues. Trimming stripped 0 bases from V and 6 bases from J, with 15 bases between. In DNA form, the CDR3 reads TGTGCCAGCAGCGTAGCGGGGGGACGGGTAGATGGCTACACCTTC. As protein: CASSVAGGRVDGYTF. Full variable domain (missing parts from reference TRBV9 and TRBJ1-2): DSGVTQTPKHLITATGQRVTLRCSPRSGDLSVYWYQQSLDQGLQFLIQYYNGEERAKGNILERFSAQQFPDLHSELNLSSLELGDSALYFCASSVAGGRVDGYTFGSGTRLTVV.

The chain employs TRBV7-2 and TRBJ2-7; 10 bases are shared with TRBD1. The length of the CDR3 is 15 residues. V dropped 8 bases and J dropped 2; count of bases not matched to a gene: 9. Germline assignment: CDR1 SGHTA and CDR2 FQGNSA. The CDR3 region is CASRQGASGPYEQYF. The CDR3 DNA follows: TGTGCCAGCCGACAGGGGGCTAGCGGACCCTACGAGCAGTACTTC.

The J gene is TRBJ1-1, the V gene TRBV11-1; D is unresolved. V dropped 5 bases and J dropped 5 bases, with 9 bases sitting between them. CDR1 SGHAT and CDR2 FQDESV come from the germline V gene (reference sequence). CDR3 length equals 12 residues. The CDR3, as DNA: TGTGCCAGCAGCCCTGCGCCAACTGAAGCTTTCTTT. Translating gives CASSPAPTEAFF. Complete variable domain (other parts from reference TRBV11-1 and TRBJ1-1): EAEVAQSPRYKITEKSQAVAFWCDPISGHATLYWYRQILGQGPELLVQFQDESVVDDSQLPKDRFSAERLKGVDSTLKIQPAELGDSAMYLCASSPAPTEAFFGQGTRLTVV.

V and J are TRBV7-9 and TRBJ1-4, with TRBD1 as a possible D gene (6 bases). Per germline, CDR1 SEHNR and CDR2 FQNEAQ (reference sequence). CDR3 length: 13 amino acids. V was shortened by 3 bases and J by 7 bases, with 9 bases between the two germline ends. The CDR3 loop reads CASSLIGGEKLFF. The CDR3 DNA reads as TGTGCCAGCAGCTTGATAGGGGGTGAAAAACTGTTTTTT.

This clone was seen more than once but under ten times. The CDR3 region is CASSLDRAKLFF. CDR3 nucleotides: TGTGCCAGCAGCCTAGACAGAGCAAAACTGTTTTTT. The V and J genes are TRBV7-6 and TRBJ1-4, with a tentative D call TRBD1 (5 bases). The V and J ends lost 5 bases and 10 bases respectively, with 11 bases between them. The CDR3 is made up of 12 amino acids. Germline values: CDR1 SGHVS, CDR2 FNYEAQ.

The chain links TRBV5-5 to TRBJ2-7; 7 positions agree with TRBD1. There are 14 residues in the CDR3. The trim removed 3 bases at V and 0 bases at J, leaving 3 bases unmatched. Germline V CDR1 and CDR2: SGHKS, YYEKEE (reference sequence). CDR3: CASSSWDSSYEQYF. The CDR3 DNA is TGTGCCAGCAGCTCGTGGGACAGCTCCTACGAGCAGTACTTC. The complete variable domain, with remaining parts taken from reference TRBV5-5 and TRBJ2-7, reads DAGVTQSPTHLIKTRGQQVTLRCSPISGHKSVSWYQQVLGQGPQFIFQYYEKEERGRGNFPDRFSARQFPNYSSELNVNALLLGDSALYLCASSSWDSSYEQYFGPGTRLTVT.

This rearrangement joins TRBV9 to TRBJ1-3; 8 bases align to TRBD1. Trimming removed 4 bases from V and 4 bases from J; junction bases left unmatched: 10. Germline CDR1 is SGDLS and CDR2 is YYNGEE. The CDR3 has 16 residues. The CDR3 coding sequence is TGTGCCAGCAGCTTCCGGACAGGGTGGGAGGGAAACACCATATATTTT. It specifies CASSFRTGWEGNTIYF.

V gene TRBV9 combines with J gene TRBJ1-2, with D perhaps matching TRBD1 (5 bases). Trimming shortened V by 0 bases and J by 8 bases, and 17 bases separated the two germline ends. Germline values: CDR1 SGDLS, CDR2 YYNGEE. CDR3 length: 15 amino acids. CDR3 in DNA: TGTGCCAGCAGCGTAGGGCCCTTTACAGGATTAGGCTACACCTTC. Amino acid sequence: CASSVGPFTGLGYTF.

This clone came up a few times. In nucleotides, the CDR3 is TGTGCCAGTAAACAGGGAAATAGCAATCAGCCCCAGCATTTT. This codes for CASKQGNSNQPQHF. This chain uses TRBV19 with TRBJ1-5; D might be TRBD1 (6 bases). Germline CDR1 and CDR2: LNHDA and SQIVND (reference sequence). Trimming cost V 7 bases and J 0 bases, with 10 bases left between them. There are 14 residues in the CDR3.

J is TRBJ1-1 and V is TRBV10-1; TRBD1 aligns across 8 bases. The V gene's germline CDR1 is WNHNN and CDR2 SYGVQD (reference sequence). The J segment lost 5 bases and the V segment lost 6 bases, leaving 5 bases of the junction unmatched. This CDR3 has 13 residues. CDR3 coding DNA: TGCGCCAGCAGAGGACAGGGAGTAACTGAAGCTTTCTTT. It encodes CASRGQGVTEAFF.

The V gene is TRBV5-4, the J gene TRBJ1-1; D remains unclear. V lost 3 bases to trimming and J lost 5 bases, with 8 bases between them. Looked up from germline, CDR1 is SGHNT and CDR2 is YYREEE (reference sequence). CDR3 length: 12 amino acids. The CDR3 here is CASSWPGTEAFF. CDR3 bases: TGTGCCAGCAGCTGGCCCGGAACTGAAGCTTTCTTT.

The rearrangement links TRBV6-6 to TRBJ2-1; TRBD1 is a possible D gene (5 bases). The CDR3 totals 13 residues. V was shortened by 8 bases and J by 6 bases, with 14 bases between the two germline ends. Germline-derived CDR1 and CDR2 are MNHNY and SVGAGI (reference sequence). In DNA form, the CDR3 reads TGTGCCAGCGGGGCGCTACAGGTCAATGAGCAGTTCTTC. This codes for CASGALQVNEQFF.

This clone appeared once. The V call is TRBV15, the J call TRBJ2-1; D call uncertain. This CDR3 region has 15 residues. Between the trimmed V and J ends, which lost 1 base and 3 bases, there was a span of 10 bases. In germline, CDR1 is LNHNV, CDR2 YYDKDF (reference sequence). The CDR3 DNA sequence: TGTGCCACCAGCAGAGGTGAAGGAATCTACAATGAGCAGTTCTTC. Translating gives CATSRGEGIYNEQFF.

This clone was seen once. The J gene is TRBJ2-1, the V gene TRBV7-9; 9 nucleotides match TRBD2. The junction had 3 bases not matched to a gene; V was cut back by 1 base and J by 5 bases. Germline lookup yields CDR1 SEHNR and CDR2 FQNEAQ (reference sequence). The CDR3 is 15 amino acids. CDR3 in amino acids: CASSLVLAGHNEQFF. Here the CDR3 DNA reads TGTGCCAGCAGCTTAGTACTAGCGGGCCACAATGAGCAGTTCTTC.

This clone showed up just once. The rearrangement joins TRBV6-5 to TRBJ2-4; weak D call: TRBD1 (5 bases). The CDR3 length is 15 residues. The germline V gene encodes CDR1 MNHEY and CDR2 SVGAGI. V lost 0 bases and J lost 6, with 12 bases in between. The CDR3 is CASSYSSGLTNIQYF. The CDR3 DNA sequence: TGTGCCAGCAGTTACTCTTCAGGGTTAACAAACATTCAGTACTTC.

The genes are TRBV9 and TRBJ1-3; TRBD1 aligns across 7 bases. Germline-derived CDR1 and CDR2 are SGDLS and YYNGEE. Trimming at V came to 4 bases and at J to 8 bases, leaving 12 bases not matched to a gene. CDR3 length equals 15 residues. The CDR3 region has the DNA TGTGCCAGCAGCATTGGGACAGACCCTATATACACCATATATTTT. Its protein is CASSIGTDPIYTIYF.

The table lists this clone with a few counts. This chain links TRBV7-6 with TRBJ1-2; D is possibly TRBD1 (5 bases). Germline CDR1 and CDR2: SGHVS and FNYEAQ. V lost 5 bases and J 8 bases, leaving 12 bases between the germline ends. The CDR3 spans 12 residues. The CDR3 DNA sequence: TGTGCCAGCAGCCTGGGGGGAGGCGGCTACACCTTC. Protein: CASSLGGGGYTF.